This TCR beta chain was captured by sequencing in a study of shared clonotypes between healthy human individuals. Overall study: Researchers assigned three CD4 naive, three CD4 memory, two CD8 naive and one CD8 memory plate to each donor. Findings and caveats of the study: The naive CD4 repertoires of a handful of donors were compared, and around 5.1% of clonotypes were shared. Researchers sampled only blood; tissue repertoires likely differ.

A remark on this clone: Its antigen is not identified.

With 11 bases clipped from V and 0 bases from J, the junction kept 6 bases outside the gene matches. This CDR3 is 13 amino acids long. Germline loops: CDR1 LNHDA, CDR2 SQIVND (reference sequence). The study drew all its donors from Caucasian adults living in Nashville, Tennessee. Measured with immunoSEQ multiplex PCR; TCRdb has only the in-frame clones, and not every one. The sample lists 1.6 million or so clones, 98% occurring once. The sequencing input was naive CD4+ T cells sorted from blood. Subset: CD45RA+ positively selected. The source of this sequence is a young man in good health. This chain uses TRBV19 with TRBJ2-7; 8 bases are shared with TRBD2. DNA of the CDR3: TGTGCCGGACAGCGGGAGAGCTCCTACGAGCAGTACTTC. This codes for CAGQRESSYEQYF. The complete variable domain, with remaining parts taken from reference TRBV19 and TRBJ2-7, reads DGGITQSPKYLFRKEGQNVTLSCEQNLNHDAMYWYRQDPGQGLRLIYYSQIVNDFQKGDIAEGYSVSREKKESFPLTVTSAQKNPTAFYLCAGQRESSYEQYFGPGTRLTVT.